Below are 15 T cell receptor beta chains sequenced from a single sample in a study of blood T cell repertoires in COVID-19. Repertoires were generated with immunoSEQ multiplex PCR, while TCRdb's copy carries only in-frame clones and drops some. The data hold tens of thousands of clones, with over 75% observed a single time. Sequencing was done on a sample of peripheral blood. These receptors came from a man aged 50 to 59 with active COVID-19.

The rearrangement links TRBV5-5 to TRBJ2-7; D perhaps matches TRBD2 (6 bases). Germline values: CDR1 SGHKS, CDR2 YYEKEE (reference sequence). This CDR3 has 14 amino acids. V dropped 4 bases and J dropped 4 bases, with 15 bases sitting between them. CDR3 coding DNA: TGTGCCAGCAGCCCCAGGGAGGTTTCTTACGAGCAGTACTTC. Translation: CASSPREVSYEQYF.

Only a few counts were recorded for this clone. The chain joins TRBV7-8 to TRBJ1-3; 7 nucleotides align to TRBD1. CDR1 and CDR2 (germline): SGHVS, FQNEAQ. The CDR3 runs to 16 residues. V gave up 3 bases and J gave up 0 bases; unmatched junction bases: 5. In DNA form, the CDR3 reads TGTGCCAGCAGCTTCCGGGACAGAGGCTCTGGAAACACCATATATTTT. This translates into CASSFRDRGSGNTIYF. The full variable domain, with the rest looked up from reference TRBV7-8 and TRBJ1-3, is GAGVSQSPRYKVAKRGQDVALRCDPISGHVSLFWYQQALGQGPEFLTYFQNEAQLDKSGLPSDRFFAERPEGSVSTLKIQRTQQEDSAVYLCASSFRDRGSGNTIYFGEGSWLTVV.

CDR3 sequence reads: CASVGPDGIQYF. The CDR3 bases are TGTGCCAGCGTGGGCCCCGATGGCATTCAGTACTTC. V and J are TRBV9 and TRBJ2-4; D uncertain. This CDR3 has 12 amino acids. The V gene's germline CDR1 is SGDLS and CDR2 YYNGEE. V was cut by 7 bases and J by 9 bases, with 14 bases left in between.

The chain links TRBV9 to TRBJ1-3; D remains ambiguous. Trimming took off 0 bases at V and 11 bases at J, with 15 bases between the two ends. Germline values: CDR1 SGDLS, CDR2 YYNGEE. The CDR3 consists of 14 residues. The CDR3 bases are TGTGCCAGCAGCGTAGACCTTCCGGGTTCTTCCATATATTTT. This translates into CASSVDLPGSSIYF. The full variable domain, rest sourced from reference TRBV9 and TRBJ1-3, is DSGVTQTPKHLITATGQRVTLRCSPRSGDLSVYWYQQSLDQGLQFLIQYYNGEERAKGNILERFSAQQFPDLHSELNLSSLELGDSALYFCASSVDLPGSSIYFGEGSWLTVV.

V usage is TRBV7-2 and J usage is TRBJ1-2; D is perhaps TRBD1 (5 bases). V was shortened by 5 bases and J by 8 bases, with 18 bases between the two germline ends. The germline V gene has CDR1 SGHTA and CDR2 FQGNSA. This CDR3 is 14 amino acids long. CDR3 nucleotide sequence: TGTGCCAGCAGCACTTACTCCGACAGAGGAGGCTACACCTTC. The encoded protein is CASSTYSDRGGYTF.

The V gene is TRBV6-6, the J gene TRBJ1-2, with a possible D match to TRBD1 (5 bases). V was cut by 8 bases and J by 8 bases, with 18 bases left in between. The germline V gene encodes CDR1 MNHNY and CDR2 SVGAGI (reference sequence). This CDR3 contains 13 residues. CDR3 bases: TGTGCCAGCCTCAGGCTCGGGGGAAAAGGCTACACCTTC. Its protein product is CASLRLGGKGYTF.

As concerns this clone: The junction shows a germline mismatch at one end, possibly a read error. This chain joins TRBV7-3 and TRBJ1-1; no clear D. This CDR3 region has 13 residues. In germline, CDR1 is SGHTA, CDR2 FQGTGA. DNA of the CDR3: TGTGCCAGCTGCTTAGGAGTGAACACTGAAGCTTTCTTT. Amino acids: CASCLGVNTEAFF.

The chain recombines TRBV7-8 with TRBJ2-2, with 8 bases aligning to TRBD1. Germline CDR1 reads SGHVS; CDR2 reads FQNEAQ. Unmatched junction bases numbered 5, after V lost 5 bases and J lost 0 bases. This CDR3 is built from 16 residues. DNA of the CDR3: TGTGCCAGCAGCCTCAGACAGGGGACGAACACCGGGGAGCTGTTTTTT. Translating gives CASSLRQGTNTGELFF. The full variable domain, completed using reference TRBV7-8 and TRBJ2-2, is GAGVSQSPRYKVAKRGQDVALRCDPISGHVSLFWYQQALGQGPEFLTYFQNEAQLDKSGLPSDRFFAERPEGSVSTLKIQRTQQEDSAVYLCASSLRQGTNTGELFFGEGSRLTVL.

This clone was counted only a few times. The J gene is TRBJ1-2, the V gene TRBV7-9; TRBD1 might be the D (5 bases). CDR1 SEHNR and CDR2 FQNEAQ come from the germline V gene (reference sequence). V lost 5 bases and J lost 0, with 16 bases in between. The CDR3 has 16 amino acids. Written as DNA, the CDR3 is TGTGCCAGCAGCCCCAGGGTATACGATGCTAACTATGGCTACACCTTC. This translates into CASSPRVYDANYGYTF.

This chain uses TRBV18 with TRBJ2-7, with TRBD1 identical over 9 bases. V lost 2 bases to trimming and J lost 3 bases; unmatched junction nucleotides: 2. Germline CDR1 is KGHSH and CDR2 is LQKENI. The CDR3 sequence is 14 residues long. The CDR3 loop reads CASSPWTGVYEQYF. DNA of the CDR3: TGTGCCAGCTCACCATGGACAGGGGTCTACGAGCAGTACTTC.

The chain joins TRBV6-5 to TRBJ2-1, with D possibly being TRBD2 (6 bases). The V and J ends lost 2 bases and 15 bases respectively, with 20 bases between them. Per the germline V gene, CDR1 is MNHEY and CDR2 is SVGAGI. This CDR3 comprises 14 residues. The CDR3 sequence is CASSYIRDSLKRFF. The CDR3 nucleotides are TGTGCCAGCAGTTACATCAGGGACTCCCTCAAGCGGTTCTTC.

The chain recombines TRBV4-1 with TRBJ1-6, with D maybe TRBD1 (6 bases). The CDR3 runs to 15 residues. Germline-derived CDR1 and CDR2 are MGHRA and YSYEKL. Trimming took off 6 bases at V and 5 bases at J, with 14 bases between the two ends. CDR3 coding DNA: TGCGCCAGCAGGGGGGGGGCAGGGGATAATTCACCCCTCCACTTT. Translated, it gives CASRGGAGDNSPLHF.

The chain links TRBV19 to TRBJ1-2, with 9 bases identical to TRBD1. The CDR3 loop spans 13 amino acids. The germline gives CDR1 LNHDA, CDR2 SQIVND (reference sequence). V shed 5 bases, J shed 9 bases, and the junction held 7 bases outside the gene matches. The CDR3 bases are TGTGCCAGTAGTCCACAGGACAGGGGTCGCTACACCTTC. Amino acid sequence: CASSPQDRGRYTF.

The V call is TRBV19, the J call TRBJ2-3; 11 nucleotides agree with TRBD2. V gave up 11 bases and J gave up 2 bases; unmatched junction bases: 9. This CDR3 contains 15 residues. CDR1 is LNHDA, CDR2 SQIVND, per germline (reference sequence). The CDR3 reads CASSPSGGHTDTQYF. The CDR3 nucleotides are TGTGCCTCGTCCCCTAGCGGGGGGCACACAGATACGCAGTATTTT.

Here the CDR3 DNA reads TGTGCCAGCAGTTTAAAACAGGGGGTGTATGGCTACACCTTC. It yields the protein CASSLKQGVYGYTF. The V gene is TRBV27, the J gene TRBJ1-2; TRBD1 matches at 8 bases. V lost 2 bases and J lost 5; bases outside the gene matches: 4. Germline-derived CDR1 and CDR2 are MNHEY and SMNVEV (reference sequence). There are 14 residues in the CDR3.